This T cell receptor beta chain was captured by sequencing in a study of cytomegalovirus exposure and HLA in healthy donors (dated by TCRdb to 2015 to 2018). For the wider study: According to a later analysis, one platform produced both the approximately 110 validation repertoires and the approximately 670 repertoires of the first cohort. The aim of the study was to test whether cataloging public T cell receptors could identify signatures of past pathogen exposure. In addition to the first cohort of roughly 670 subjects, a separate validation cohort of about 120 different subjects was used. High-throughput TCR immunosequencing, statistical association of individual TCRs with disease status, and machine learning were combined to predict cytomegalovirus infection status. Points the paper makes about the study in general: It was suggested by the authors that the approach could potentially be generalized to other disease states and immunological phenotypes. In vitro tests confirmed that a few of the cytomegalovirus-associated TCR beta chains recognize cytomegalovirus antigens. Subsequent analysis determined that TCRs grouped into clusters in the first cohort also showed a tendency toward co-occurrence across the 120 validation repertoires, and roughly 95% of cluster scores exceeded 0. The classifier was reported to diagnose cytomegalovirus status with high specificity and sensitivity in both the original and validation cohorts. Across donors, most TCR sequences were observed very rarely, whereas some public TCRs were present in many individuals. A later analysis had no HLA typing for the validation cohort, so co-occurrence there was scored across all 110 or so repertoires. The study gave a list of 150 to 200 TCR beta chains associated with cytomegalovirus.

The receptor library was made with the immunoSEQ multiplex PCR assay. Concerning the study's data processing: A statistical classification framework was built to diagnose cytomegalovirus status from the catalog of TCR beta chain sequences. The table was pulled from immuneACCESS by TCRdb, which kept in-frame rearrangements only. Such tables lose some clones; where checked, under half of the loss comes from unresolved V genes, and the rest has no known cause. That table gives V, J and clone size, and the DNA gave D and trimming. A total of roughly 150,000 clones appear in this sample, just under 90% of them only once. The ten largest clones represent 4% to 4.5% of the sample. The CDR3 numbers 15 residues from cysteine through phenylalanine. Kept here is only the CDR3 DNA, which spans 45 bases and is read in frame from base 1. Looking up the germline V gene yields CDR1 KGHSH and CDR2 LQKENI. Germline trimming amounts to 3 bases on V and 4 bases on J, with 7 as the count of junction bases outside the gene matches.

In the case of this clone: No antigen is known for it. No base quality values were provided; no much bigger clone lies one nucleotide off.

Donors formed part of the validation cohort, which comprised over a hundred subjects and was distinct from the first cohort of fewer than 750 subjects. The sequence was collected from a man aged 18 to 29 in good health and CMV-seropositive. This chain is built from TRBV18 and TRBJ2-5; 8 bases in the middle match TRBD1. Sample: PBMCs. The nucleotides are TGTGCCAGCTCACCCGAGAGCAGGGGGCGAGAGACCCAGTACTTC. This sequence encodes CASSPESRGRETQYF.